This record looks at one T cell receptor (beta chain) sequence and its context. Its antigen remains unidentified. This sample was taken from a study of cytomegalovirus exposure and HLA in healthy donors. Turning to the study itself: An earlier analysis found fewer than 140 million unique TCR beta sequences from approximately 190 million T cells. Points from the study as a whole: Common viral pathogens (according to a later analysis) appeared linked to several of the most significant clusters. In a later analysis, most CMV-associated TCR beta chains appeared HLA-restricted.

Deletions cut 1 base from V and 2 bases from J, with 13 bases between. The CDR3 spans 15 residues. Germline V lookup: CDR1 SGHKS, CDR2 YYEKEE (reference sequence). PCR involved 60 Vbeta and 13 Jbeta primers. The protocol was immunoSEQ multiplex PCR, while the TCRdb copy is restricted to in-frame clones and leaves out a portion. The sample has a few hundred thousand clones; about 83% are singletons. The sequencing input was PBMCs. The genes are TRBV5-5 and TRBJ2-7, with D perhaps matching TRBD1 (5 bases). The sequence was obtained from a man aged 35 to 55 in good health and CMV-seronegative. The CDR3 DNA sequence: TGTGCCAGCAGCTTGTGGGTCGGCAGGGCCTACGAGCAGTACTTC. Residues: CASSLWVGRAYEQYF.